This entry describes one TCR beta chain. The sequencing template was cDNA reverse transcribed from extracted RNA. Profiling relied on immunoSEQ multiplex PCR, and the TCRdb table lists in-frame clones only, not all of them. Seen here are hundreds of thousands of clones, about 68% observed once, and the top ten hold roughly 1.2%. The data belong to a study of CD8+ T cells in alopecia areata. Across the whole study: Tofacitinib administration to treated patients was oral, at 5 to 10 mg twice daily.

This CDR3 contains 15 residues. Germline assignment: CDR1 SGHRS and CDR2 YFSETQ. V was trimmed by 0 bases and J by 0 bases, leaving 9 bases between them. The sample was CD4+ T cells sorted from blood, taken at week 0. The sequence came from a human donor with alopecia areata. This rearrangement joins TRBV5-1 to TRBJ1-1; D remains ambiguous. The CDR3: CASSLEYNLNTEAFF. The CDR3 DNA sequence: TGCGCCAGCAGCTTGGAATACAACCTGAACACTGAAGCTTTCTTT.